Below, one T cell receptor beta chain is given with its context. What it binds is not known. The sample comes from a study of cytomegalovirus exposure and HLA in healthy donors. Study-wide points: Judged likely to be a sequencing artifact was a cluster of highly shared sequence variants. The study recorded around 160 TCR beta chains that were cytomegalovirus-associated. Using the classifier, cytomegalovirus status was reportedly diagnosed with high specificity and sensitivity.

The PCR employed 60 Vbeta primers together with 13 Jbeta primers. Only in-frame clones appear in the TCRdb table, and some are missing; sequencing was by immunoSEQ multiplex PCR. The repertoire holds 200,000 to 300,000 clones, with 70% to 90% as singletons. The sequence came from a middle-aged woman in good health and CMV-seropositive. Material: PBMCs.

The DNA for the CDR3 is TGTGCCTGGAGTGTGGACCCCAGGGGAAGCTCACCCCTCCACTTT. Protein: CAWSVDPRGSSPLHF. J is TRBJ1-6 and V is TRBV30; D possibly corresponds to TRBD1 (6 bases). This CDR3 has 15 amino acids. The V and J ends lost 0 bases and 10 bases respectively, with 16 bases between them. Per germline, CDR1 GTSNPN and CDR2 SVGIG (reference sequence).